This TCR beta chain is drawn from a study of neurological immune-mediated disorders. A single record per CDR3 protein comes from TCRdb applying MiXCR to the 5' RACE reads. The table records 70,000 or so distinct CDR3 sequences, more than 3% of them present only once. Study results and limitations: Multiple sclerosis patients had less TCR clonal expansion than even healthy controls, unlike HTLV-1-associated myelopathy.

Unsorted libraries used 2 million PBMCs kept at -80 degrees C. At least ten counts were recorded for this clonotype. Its antigen is currently unknown. The V segment lost 4 bases and the J segment 2 bases; nucleotides outside the gene matches: 8. The CDR3 is made up of 16 amino acids. The germline V gene encodes CDR1 MDHEN and CDR2 SYDVKM. This sequence originates from a woman between 45 and 65 years old with multiple sclerosis. J is TRBJ2-7 and V is TRBV28; 10 bases are a match to TRBD2. Sequences were obtained from PBMCs. Here the CDR3 DNA reads TGTGCCAGCAGTTCACTAGCGGGAACAAAAACCTACGAGCAGTACTTC. Translating it yields CASSSLAGTKTYEQYF. The full variable domain, completed using reference TRBV28 and TRBJ2-7, is DVKVTQSSRYLVKRTGEKVFLECVQDMDHENMFWYRQDPGLGLRLIYFSYDVKMKEKGDIPEGYSVSREKKERFSLILESASTNQTSMYLCASSSLAGTKTYEQYFGPGTRLTVT.